This T cell receptor (beta chain) was sequenced in a study of early T cells in non-severe SARS-CoV-2 infection. At least ten counts were recorded for this clonotype. Each CDR3 protein gets one entry after TCRdb re-called the 5' RACE reads with MiXCR. Among approximately 63,000 distinct CDR3 sequences, approximately 6% were seen once, and the ten largest hold more than 3%. The CDR3 runs to 15 residues. The germline V gene has CDR1 MNHEY and CDR2 SMNVEV (reference sequence). V lost 7 bases and J lost 3, with 18 bases in between. Material: whole blood, obtained at baseline. The source is an adult who was a healthcare worker with PCR-confirmed SARS-CoV-2 infection or an uninfected control (not recorded which). V is TRBV27 and J is TRBJ1-1, with D possibly matching TRBD1 (5 bases). The CDR3 loop is CASTLRALGDTEAFF. CDR3 bases: TGTGCCAGCACCTTAAGGGCGCTGGGGGACACTGAAGCTTTCTTT.